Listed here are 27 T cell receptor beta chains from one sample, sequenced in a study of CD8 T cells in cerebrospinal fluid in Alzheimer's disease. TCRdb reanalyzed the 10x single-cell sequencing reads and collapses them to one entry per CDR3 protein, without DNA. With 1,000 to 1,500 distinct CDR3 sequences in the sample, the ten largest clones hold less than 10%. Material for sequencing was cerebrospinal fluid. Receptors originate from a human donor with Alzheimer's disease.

The CDR3 protein is CASSLWGEGNQPQHF. This sequence joins TRBV5-5 and TRBJ1-5. Germline V gene sequence: CDR1 SGHKS, CDR2 YYEKEE (reference sequence). The CDR3 is 15 residues long.

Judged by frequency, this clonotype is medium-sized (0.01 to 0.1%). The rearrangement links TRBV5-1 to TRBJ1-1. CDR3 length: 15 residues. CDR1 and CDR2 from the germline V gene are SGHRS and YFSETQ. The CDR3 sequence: CASSSGETRRTEAFF.

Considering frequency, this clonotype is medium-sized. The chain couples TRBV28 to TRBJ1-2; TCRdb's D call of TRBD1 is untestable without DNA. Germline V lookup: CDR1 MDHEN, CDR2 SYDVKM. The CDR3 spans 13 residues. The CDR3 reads CASKPGGVYGYTF.

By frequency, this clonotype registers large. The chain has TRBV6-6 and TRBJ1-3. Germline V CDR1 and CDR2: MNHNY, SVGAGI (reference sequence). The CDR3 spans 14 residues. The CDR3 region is CASSYDQAGNTIYF.

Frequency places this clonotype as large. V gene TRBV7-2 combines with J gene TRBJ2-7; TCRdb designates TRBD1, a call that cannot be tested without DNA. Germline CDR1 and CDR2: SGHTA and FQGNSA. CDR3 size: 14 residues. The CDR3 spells CASSRGQAPGEQYF.

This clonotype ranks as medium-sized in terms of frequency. The CDR3 sequence is CASSETDRGYEQYF. The chain carries TRBV2 and TRBJ2-7; TCRdb selects TRBD1, and the lack of DNA leaves this call unchecked. The germline CDR1 and CDR2 sequences are SNHLY and FYNNEI. This CDR3 is 14 amino acids long.

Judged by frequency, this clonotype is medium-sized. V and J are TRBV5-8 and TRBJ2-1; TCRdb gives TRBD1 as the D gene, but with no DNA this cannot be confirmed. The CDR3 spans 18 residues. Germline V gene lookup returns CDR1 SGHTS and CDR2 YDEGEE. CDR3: CASSWVTDRGQHPNEQFF.

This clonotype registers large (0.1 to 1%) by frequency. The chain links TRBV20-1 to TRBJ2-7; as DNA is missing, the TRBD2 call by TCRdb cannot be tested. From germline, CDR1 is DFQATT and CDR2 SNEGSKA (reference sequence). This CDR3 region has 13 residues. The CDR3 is CSPLGTSSYEQYF.

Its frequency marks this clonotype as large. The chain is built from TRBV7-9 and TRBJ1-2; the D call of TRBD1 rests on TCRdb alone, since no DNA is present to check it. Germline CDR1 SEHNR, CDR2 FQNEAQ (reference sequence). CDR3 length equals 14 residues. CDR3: CASSLTGAIYGYTF.

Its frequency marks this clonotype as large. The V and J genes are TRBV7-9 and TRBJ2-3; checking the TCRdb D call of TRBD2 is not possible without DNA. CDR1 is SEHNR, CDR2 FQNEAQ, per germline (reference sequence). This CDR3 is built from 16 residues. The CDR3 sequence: CASSLPSGSEADTQYF.

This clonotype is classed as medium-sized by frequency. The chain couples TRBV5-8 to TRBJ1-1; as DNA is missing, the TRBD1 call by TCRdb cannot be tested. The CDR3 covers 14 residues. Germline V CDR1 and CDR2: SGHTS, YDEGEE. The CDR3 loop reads CASSPLRGRAEAFF.

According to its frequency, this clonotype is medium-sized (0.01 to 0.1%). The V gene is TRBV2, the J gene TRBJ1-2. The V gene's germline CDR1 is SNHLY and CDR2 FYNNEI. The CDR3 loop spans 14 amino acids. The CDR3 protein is CASSELETHYGYTF.

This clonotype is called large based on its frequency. The CDR3 protein is CASSLPTDIRSRQNTEAFF. The V and J genes are TRBV7-2 and TRBJ1-1. The CDR3 sequence is 19 residues long. Germline V gene lookup returns CDR1 SGHTA and CDR2 FQGNSA.

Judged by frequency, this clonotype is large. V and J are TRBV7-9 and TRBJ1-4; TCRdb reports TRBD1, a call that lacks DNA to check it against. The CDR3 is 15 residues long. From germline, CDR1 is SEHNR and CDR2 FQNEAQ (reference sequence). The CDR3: CASSVSGVTNEKLFF.

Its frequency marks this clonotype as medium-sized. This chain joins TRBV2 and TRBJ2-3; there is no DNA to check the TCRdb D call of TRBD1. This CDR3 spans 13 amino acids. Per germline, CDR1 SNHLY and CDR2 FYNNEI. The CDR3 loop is CASSATGADTQYF.

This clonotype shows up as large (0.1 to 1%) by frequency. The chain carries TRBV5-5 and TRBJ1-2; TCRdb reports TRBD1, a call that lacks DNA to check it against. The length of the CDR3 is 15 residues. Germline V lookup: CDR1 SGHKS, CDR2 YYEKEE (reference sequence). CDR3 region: CASSLGQGVDYGYTF.

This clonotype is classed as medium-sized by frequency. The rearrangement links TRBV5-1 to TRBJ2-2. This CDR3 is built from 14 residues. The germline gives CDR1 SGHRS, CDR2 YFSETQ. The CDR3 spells CASSLGVNTGELFF.

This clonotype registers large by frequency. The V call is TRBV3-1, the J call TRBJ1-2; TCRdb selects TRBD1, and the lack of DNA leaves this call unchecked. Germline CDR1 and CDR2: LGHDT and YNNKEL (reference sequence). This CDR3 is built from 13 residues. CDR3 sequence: CASSPPGLDGYTF.

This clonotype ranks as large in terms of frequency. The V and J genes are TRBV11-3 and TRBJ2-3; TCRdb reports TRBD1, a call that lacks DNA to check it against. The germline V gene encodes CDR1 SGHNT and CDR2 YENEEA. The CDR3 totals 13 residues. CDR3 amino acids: CASSLEVGGTQYF.

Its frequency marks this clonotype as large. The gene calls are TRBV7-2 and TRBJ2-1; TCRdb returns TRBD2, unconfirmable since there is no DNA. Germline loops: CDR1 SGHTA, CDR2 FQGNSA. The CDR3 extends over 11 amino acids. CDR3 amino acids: CASTSGGEQFF.

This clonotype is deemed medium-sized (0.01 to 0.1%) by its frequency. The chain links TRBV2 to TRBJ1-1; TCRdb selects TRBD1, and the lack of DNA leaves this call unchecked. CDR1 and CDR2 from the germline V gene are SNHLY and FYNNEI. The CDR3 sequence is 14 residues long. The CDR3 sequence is CASSVRQGATEAFF.

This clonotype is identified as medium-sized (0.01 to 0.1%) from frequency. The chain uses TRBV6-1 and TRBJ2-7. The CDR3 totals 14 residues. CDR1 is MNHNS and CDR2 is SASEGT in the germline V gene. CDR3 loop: CASTATDLSYEQYF.

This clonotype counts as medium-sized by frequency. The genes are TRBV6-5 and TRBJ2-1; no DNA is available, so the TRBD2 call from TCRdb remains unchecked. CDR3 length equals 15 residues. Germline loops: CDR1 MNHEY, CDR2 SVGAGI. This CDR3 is CASSYRRGGKIEQFF.

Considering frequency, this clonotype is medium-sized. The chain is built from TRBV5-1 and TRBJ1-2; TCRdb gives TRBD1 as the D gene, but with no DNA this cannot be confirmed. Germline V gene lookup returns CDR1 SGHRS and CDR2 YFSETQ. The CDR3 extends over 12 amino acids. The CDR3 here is CASSREGAGYTF.

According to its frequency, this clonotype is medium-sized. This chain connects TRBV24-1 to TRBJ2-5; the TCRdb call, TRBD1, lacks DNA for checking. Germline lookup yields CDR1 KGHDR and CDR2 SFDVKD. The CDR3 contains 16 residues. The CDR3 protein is CATSDLIRAGQETQYF.

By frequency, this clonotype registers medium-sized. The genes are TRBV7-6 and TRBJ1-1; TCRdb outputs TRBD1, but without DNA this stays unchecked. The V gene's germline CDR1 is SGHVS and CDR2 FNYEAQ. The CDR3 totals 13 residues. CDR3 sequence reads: CASSLRDRGIAFF.

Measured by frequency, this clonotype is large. The CDR3: CASRRDRAGNQPQHF. The rearrangement joins TRBV6-2 or TRBV6-3 to TRBJ1-5; TCRdb gives TRBD1 as the D gene, but with no DNA this cannot be confirmed. Per the germline V gene, CDR1 is MNHEY and CDR2 is SVGEGT. This CDR3 has 15 amino acids.